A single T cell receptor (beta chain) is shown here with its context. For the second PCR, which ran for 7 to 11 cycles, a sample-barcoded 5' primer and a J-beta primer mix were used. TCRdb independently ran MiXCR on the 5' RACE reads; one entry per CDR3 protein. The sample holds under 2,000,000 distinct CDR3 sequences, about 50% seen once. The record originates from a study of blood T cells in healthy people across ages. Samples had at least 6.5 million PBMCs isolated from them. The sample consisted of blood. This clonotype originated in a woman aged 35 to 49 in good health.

CDR3 region: CASSTGQYGSPLHF. The CDR3 DNA is TGTGCCAGCAGTACGGGACAGTACGGTTCACCCCTCCACTTT. The chain links TRBV6-5 to TRBJ1-6; 7 bases are a match to TRBD1. The germline gives CDR1 MNHEY, CDR2 SVGAGI. This CDR3 is 14 amino acids long. V lost 5 bases to trimming and J lost 9 bases; unmatched junction nucleotides: 7.